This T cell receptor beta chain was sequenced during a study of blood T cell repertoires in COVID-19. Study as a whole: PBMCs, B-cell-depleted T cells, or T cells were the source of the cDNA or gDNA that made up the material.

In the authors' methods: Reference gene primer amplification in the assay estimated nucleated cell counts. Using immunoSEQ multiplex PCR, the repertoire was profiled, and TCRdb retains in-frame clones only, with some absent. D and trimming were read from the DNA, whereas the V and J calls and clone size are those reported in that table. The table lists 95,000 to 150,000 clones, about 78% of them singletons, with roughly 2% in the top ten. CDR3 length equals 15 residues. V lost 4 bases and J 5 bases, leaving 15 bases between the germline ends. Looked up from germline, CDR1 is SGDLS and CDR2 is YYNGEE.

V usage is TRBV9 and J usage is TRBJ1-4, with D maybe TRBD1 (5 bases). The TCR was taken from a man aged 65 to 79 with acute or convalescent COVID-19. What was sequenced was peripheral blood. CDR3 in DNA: TGTGCCAGCAGCCCCCGTTGGGGCCAGAATGAAAAACTGTTTTTT. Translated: CASSPRWGQNEKLFF. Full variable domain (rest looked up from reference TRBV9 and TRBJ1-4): DSGVTQTPKHLITATGQRVTLRCSPRSGDLSVYWYQQSLDQGLQFLIQYYNGEERAKGNILERFSAQQFPDLHSELNLSSLELGDSALYFCASSPRWGQNEKLFFGSGTQLSVL.